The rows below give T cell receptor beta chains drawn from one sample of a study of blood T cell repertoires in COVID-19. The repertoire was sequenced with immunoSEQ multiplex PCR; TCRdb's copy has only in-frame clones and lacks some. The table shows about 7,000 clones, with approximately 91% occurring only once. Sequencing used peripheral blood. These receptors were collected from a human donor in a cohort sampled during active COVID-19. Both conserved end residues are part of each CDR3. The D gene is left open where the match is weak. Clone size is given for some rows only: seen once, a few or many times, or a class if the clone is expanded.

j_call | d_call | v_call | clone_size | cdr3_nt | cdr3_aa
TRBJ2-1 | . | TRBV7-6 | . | TGTGCCAGCAGCTTAAACAGCCAGGGGTCCTACAATGAGCAGTTCTTC | CASSLNSQGSYNEQFF
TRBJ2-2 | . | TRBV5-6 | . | TGTGCCAGCAGCTTTACGACAGTCGGAACCGGGGAGCTGTTTTTT | CASSFTTVGTGELFF
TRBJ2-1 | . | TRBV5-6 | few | TGTGCCAGCAGCTTGAGCCTCTACAATGAGCAGTTCTTC | CASSLSLYNEQFF
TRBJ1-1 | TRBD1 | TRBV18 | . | TGTGCCAGCTCACCGCCTCGCCGGGACAGGGGAGGGAACACTGAAGCTTTCTTT | CASSPPRRDRGGNTEAFF
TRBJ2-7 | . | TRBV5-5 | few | TGTGCCAGCAGCTTTATCAGGTACTCCTACGAGCAGTACTTC | CASSFIRYSYEQYF
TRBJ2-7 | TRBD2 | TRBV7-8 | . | TGTGCCAGCACCGTAATAGCGGGTAACGAGCAGTACTTC | CASTVIAGNEQYF
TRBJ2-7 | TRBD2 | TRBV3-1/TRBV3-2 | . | TGTGCCAGCAGCCAAGCGGTCATGGGGAGGGGACAGTACTTC | CASSQAVMGRGQYF
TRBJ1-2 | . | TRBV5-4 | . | TGTGCCAGCGGAGAAGGGGTCTATGGCTACACCTTC | CASGEGVYGYTF
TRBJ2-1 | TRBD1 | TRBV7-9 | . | TGTGCCAGCAGCACCAGGGGGCCTTGGCAGTTCTTC | CASSTRGPWQFF
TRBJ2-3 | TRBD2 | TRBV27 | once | TGTGCCAGCAGTTTATATTCCAAGGGACTAGCGGGTCCTAGCACAGATACGCAGTATTTT | CASSLYSKGLAGPSTDTQYF
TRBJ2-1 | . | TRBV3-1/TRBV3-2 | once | TGTGCCAGCAGCTTGCTGGGACTGATGACCCACAATGAGCAGTTCTTC | CASSLLGLMTHNEQFF
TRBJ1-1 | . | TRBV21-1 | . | TGTGCCAGGTGCCGGGACAGCTTGAACACTGAAGCTTTCTTT | CARCRDSLNTEAFF
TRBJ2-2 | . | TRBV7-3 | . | TGTGCCAGCAGCTTATGGGAACCCCGGACCATCCGGGACACTCCGAACACCGGGGAGCTGTTTTTT | CASSLWEPRTIRDTPNTGELFF
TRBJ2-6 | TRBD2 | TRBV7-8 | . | TGTGCCAGCAGCCGACTAGCGGGAGGTAACTCTGGGGCCAACGTCCTGACTTTC | CASSRLAGGNSGANVLTF
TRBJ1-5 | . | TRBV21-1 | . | TGTGCCAGCAGCACATCCGGGACAGGTAAAAGATGGGGCAATCAGCCCCAGCATTTT | CASSTSGTGKRWGNQPQHF
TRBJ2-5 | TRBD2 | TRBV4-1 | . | TGCGCCAGCAGCCAAGATAACAGACTAGCGGGAGCTCTGGAAGAGACCCAGTACTTC | CASSQDNRLAGALEETQYF
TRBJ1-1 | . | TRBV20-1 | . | TGCAGTGCAAAGACCGGGGGAGAAGCTTTCTTT | CSAKTGGEAFF
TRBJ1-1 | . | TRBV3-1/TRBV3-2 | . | TGTGCCAGCAGCCAAGATCGTCAGGCTTTCTTT | CASSQDRQAFF
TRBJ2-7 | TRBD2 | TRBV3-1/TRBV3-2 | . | TGTGCCAGCAGCCAAACTAGCGGGAGCGCCTACGAGCAGTACTTC | CASSQTSGSAYEQYF
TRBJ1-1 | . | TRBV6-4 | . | TGTGCCAGCAGTGTGGAGGGAGGGGACATGAACACTGAAGCTTTCTTT | CASSVEGGDMNTEAFF
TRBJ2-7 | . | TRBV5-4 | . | TGTGCCAGCAGCCCGGGACGGTTCTCAGGGGGGGAGCAGTACTTC | CASSPGRFSGGEQYF
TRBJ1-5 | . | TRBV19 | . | TGTGCCAGTAGTATGCCGGCCTCCCGCAGGCAGCCCCAGCATTTT | CASSMPASRRQPQHF
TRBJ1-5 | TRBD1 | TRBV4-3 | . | TGCGCCAGCAAGGACAGGGCTTATAGCAATCAGCCCCAGCATTTT | CASKDRAYSNQPQHF
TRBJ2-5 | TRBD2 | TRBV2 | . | TGTGCCGCACATTATCGGGGGGGCACGGAGACCCAGTACTTC | CAAHYRGGTETQYF
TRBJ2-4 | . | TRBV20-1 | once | TGCAGTGCTGAGCTGAAAAACATTCAGTACTTC | CSAELKNIQYF
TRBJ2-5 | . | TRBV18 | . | TGTGCCAGCTCTACGGCGGGCCCTCAAGAGACCCAGTACTTC | CASSTAGPQETQYF
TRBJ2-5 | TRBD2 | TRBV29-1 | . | TGCAGCGTTGGGACCTCCGGACTAGCGGGAGGGAAGGAGACCCAGTACTTC | CSVGTSGLAGGKETQYF
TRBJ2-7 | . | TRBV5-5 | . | TGTGCCAGCAGCCTATCGGGCAGGGAGGGGGACGAGCAGTACTTC | CASSLSGREGDEQYF
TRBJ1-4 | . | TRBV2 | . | TGTGCCAGCAGTGATCCAGACTCTAATGAAAAACTGTTTTTT | CASSDPDSNEKLFF
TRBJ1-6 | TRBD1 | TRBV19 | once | TGTGCCAGTAGTCTTAGTCCCGGGACAGCTAATAATTCACCCCTCCACTTT | CASSLSPGTANNSPLHF
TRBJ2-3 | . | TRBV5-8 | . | TGTGCCAGCCCAGGGGTATCCTACTCTAGCACAGATACGCAGTATTTT | CASPGVSYSSTDTQYF
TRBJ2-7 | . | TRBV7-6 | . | TGTGCCAGCAGCTTAGGCGCGGCCTTCTACGAGCAGTACTTC | CASSLGAAFYEQYF
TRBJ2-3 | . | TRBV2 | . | TGTGCCAGCAGTGAAGCGGGGTCGGGAACAGATACGCAGTATTTT | CASSEAGSGTDTQYF
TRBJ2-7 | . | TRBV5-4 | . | TGTGCCAGCAGTCCGGGGGGCACCGCGCATGGATCCTACGAGCAGTACTTC | CASSPGGTAHGSYEQYF
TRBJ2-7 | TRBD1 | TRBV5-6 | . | TGTGCCAGCAGCCCAAACAGGGGGCTCAGAGACGAGCAGTACTTC | CASSPNRGLRDEQYF
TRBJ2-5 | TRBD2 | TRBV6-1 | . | TGTGCCAGCAGTGAGGTGACTAGCGGAATAACTTCCCAAGAGACCCAGTACTTC | CASSEVTSGITSQETQYF
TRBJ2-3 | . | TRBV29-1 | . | TGCAGCGTGCTCCCCCTAGCAAAGAGCACAGATACGCAGTATTTT | CSVLPLAKSTDTQYF
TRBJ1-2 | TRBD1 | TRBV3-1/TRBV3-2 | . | TGTGCCAGCAGCCAAGAGTGGACAGGGGGCCCCGATGGCTACACCTTC | CASSQEWTGGPDGYTF
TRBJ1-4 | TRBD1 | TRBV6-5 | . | TGTGCCAGCAGCATAAGACAGACAGGGCTTGAAAAACTGTTTTTT | CASSIRQTGLEKLFF
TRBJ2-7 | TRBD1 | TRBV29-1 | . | TGCAGCGTTGCCGGGACAGGGTACGAGCAGTACTTC | CSVAGTGYEQYF
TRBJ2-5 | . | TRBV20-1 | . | TGCAGTGCCCTTCAAGAGACCCAGTACTTC | CSALQETQYF
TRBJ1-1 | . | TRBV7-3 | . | TGTGCCAGCAGCTTAACTGGCAGGGCCGAGACTGAAGCTTTCTTT | CASSLTGRAETEAFF
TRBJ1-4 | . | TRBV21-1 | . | TGTGCCAGCAGCAAAGCCCGGACAGGATGGCTTATGGCAACTAATGAAAAACTGTTTTTT | CASSKARTGWLMATNEKLFF
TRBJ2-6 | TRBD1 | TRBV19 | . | TGTGCCAGTAGCCAACAGGGGTTCAAATCTGGGGCCAACGTCCTGACTTTC | CASSQQGFKSGANVLTF
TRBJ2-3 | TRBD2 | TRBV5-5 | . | TGTGCCAGCAGCCTTAGCGGGGCCGGACGCGCGGATACGCAGTATTTT | CASSLSGAGRADTQYF
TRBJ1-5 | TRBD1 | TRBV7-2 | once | TGTGCCAGCAGCTTAGTTGGAGGGGGCGTCGATCAGCCCCAGCATTTT | CASSLVGGGVDQPQHF
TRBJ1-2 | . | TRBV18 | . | TGTGCCAGCTCACGGGACTACTCAGGGAGCTATGGCTACACCTTC | CASSRDYSGSYGYTF
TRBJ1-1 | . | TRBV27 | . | TGTGCCAGCAGTCTTCGGGCGGGGGCTGAAGCTTTCTTT | CASSLRAGAEAFF
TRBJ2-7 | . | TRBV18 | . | TGTGCCAGCTCACCCGGACAGAGCTCCTACGAGCAGTACTTC | CASSPGQSSYEQYF
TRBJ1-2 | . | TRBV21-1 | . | TGTGCCAGCAGCAAAGTGAGGGGGCGAGGCTACACCTTC | CASSKVRGRGYTF
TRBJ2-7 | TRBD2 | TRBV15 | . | TGTGCCACCAGCCGGGGACTAGCGGGGGCCTACGAGCAGTACTTC | CATSRGLAGAYEQYF
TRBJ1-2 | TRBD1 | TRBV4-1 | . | TGCGCCAGCAGCCAGGGGACAGCCGTGTCCTATGGCTACACCTTC | CASSQGTAVSYGYTF
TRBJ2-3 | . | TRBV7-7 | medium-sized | TGTGCTAGCAGCTTCGGAGAGGGGGGCACAGATACGCAGTATTTT | CASSFGEGGTDTQYF
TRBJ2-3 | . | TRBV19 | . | TGTGCCAGTATGCTACAGGGTCGGGATACGCAGTATTTT | CASMLQGRDTQYF
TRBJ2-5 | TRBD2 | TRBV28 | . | TGTGCCAGCAGTTTTCTTACGTCTAGCGGGAGGGGGTGGGAGACCCAGTACTTC | CASSFLTSSGRGWETQYF
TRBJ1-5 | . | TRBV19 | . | TGTGCCAGTAGTCGACCTCGGGGGGAAGGTCAGCCCCAGCATTTT | CASSRPRGEGQPQHF
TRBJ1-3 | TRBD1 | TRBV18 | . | TGTGCCAGCTCACCAGGACAGGGCGTCGGAAACACCATATATTTT | CASSPGQGVGNTIYF
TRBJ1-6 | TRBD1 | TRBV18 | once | TGTGCCAGCGGAGGACAGGGGGGTAATTCACCCCTCCACTTT | CASGGQGGNSPLHF
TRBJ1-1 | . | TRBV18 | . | TGTGCCAGCTCACCATTGAGGGACACTGAAGCTTTCTTT | CASSPLRDTEAFF